One TCR beta chain is described in this entry. The antigen is undetermined. The data were taken from a study of blood T cells in healthy people across ages. Study-level points and caveats: Getting older went along with TCR beta diversity per million T cells dropping roughly linearly.

This CDR3 has 17 amino acids. V was clipped by 2 bases and J by 1 base, with 11 bases between them. Germline CDR1 is KGHDR and CDR2 is SFDVKD. The second PCR ran about 6 to 11 cycles with a sample-barcoded 5' primer and J-beta primers. A single record per CDR3 protein comes from TCRdb applying MiXCR to the 5' RACE reads. Here the sample spans 2 million or so distinct CDR3 sequences, just under 50% being singletons. Every donor gave 8 to 10 milliliters of peripheral blood. The clonotype originates from a woman in her thirties or forties in good health. This rearrangement joins TRBV24-1 to TRBJ2-6, with D perhaps TRBD2 (6 bases). Sequencing was performed on blood. The CDR3 is CATSDSSGFSGANVLTF. The CDR3 DNA reads as TGTGCCACCAGTGATTCCAGCGGGTTTTCTGGGGCCAACGTCCTGACTTTC.